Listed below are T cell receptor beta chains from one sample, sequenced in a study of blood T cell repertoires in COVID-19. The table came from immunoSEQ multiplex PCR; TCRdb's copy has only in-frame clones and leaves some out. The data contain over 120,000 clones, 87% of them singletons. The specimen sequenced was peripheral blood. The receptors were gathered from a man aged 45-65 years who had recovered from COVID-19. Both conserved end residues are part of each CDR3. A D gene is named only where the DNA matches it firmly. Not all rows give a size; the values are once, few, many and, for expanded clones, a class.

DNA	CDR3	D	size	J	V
TGTGCCAGCAGCATGGGACTAGAGCTTACAGATACGCAGTATTTT	CASSMGLELTDTQYF	TRBD2	.	TRBJ2-3	TRBV9
TGTGCCAGCAGCACGATCGGGTCTGGGGCCAACGTCCTGACTTTC	CASSTIGSGANVLTF	.	once	TRBJ2-6	TRBV5-4
TGCGCCAGCAGCCAAGAAAAAACAGGGGCGAACACCGGGGAGCTGTTTTTT	CASSQEKTGANTGELFF	TRBD1	.	TRBJ2-2	TRBV4-1
TGTGCCAGCACCATGATTCTCGGGGGAGCTGGCTACACCTTC	CASTMILGGAGYTF	.	few	TRBJ1-2	TRBV7-9
TGCGCCAGCAGCTCGTCCCGGGACTTTTACGGGGGCTACACCTTC	CASSSSRDFYGGYTF	.	.	TRBJ1-2	TRBV5-1
TGTGCCAGCAGCCCCGCTGACAGTACCTACGAGCAGTACTTC	CASSPADSTYEQYF	.	.	TRBJ2-7	TRBV7-9
TGTGCCAGCAGCCAAGAATTCCTCCCGGACACCTCGAACACTGAAGCTTTCTTT	CASSQEFLPDTSNTEAFF	.	.	TRBJ1-1	TRBV14
TGTGCCAGCAGCTCCACTAGCGGGGGCCCACAAGAGACCCAGTACTTC	CASSSTSGGPQETQYF	TRBD2	.	TRBJ2-5	TRBV5-4
TGTGCCAGCAGCCAGGGACAGGGGGCGGGAGCTTTCTTT	CASSQGQGAGAFF	TRBD1	.	TRBJ1-1	TRBV7-6
TGTGCCAGCAGCGTTAGTTTCCAAGAGACCCAGTACTTC	CASSVSFQETQYF	.	once	TRBJ2-5	TRBV9
TGCGCCAGCAGCCAAGGGGCAGGGCCGACCTACGAGCAGTACTTC	CASSQGAGPTYEQYF	.	.	TRBJ2-7	TRBV4-3
TGTGCCAGCAAAATTCGGAGGGATGAGCAGTTCTTC	CASKIRRDEQFF	.	.	TRBJ2-1	TRBV5-6
TGTGCCAGCAGCGTAGCGGCTAGCGGGGGAATTGAGCAGTTCTTC	CASSVAASGGIEQFF	TRBD2	.	TRBJ2-1	TRBV9
TGTGCCAGCAGCCGTGACCCAGGGTCTAGCTATGGCTACACCTTC	CASSRDPGSSYGYTF	.	.	TRBJ1-2	TRBV5-6
TGTGCCAGCAGTGAAGTCGGGTTTCAAGAGACCCAGTACTTC	CASSEVGFQETQYF	.	.	TRBJ2-5	TRBV6-1
TGTGCCAGCTCACCATTTAAGAACACTGAAGCTTTCTTT	CASSPFKNTEAFF	.	.	TRBJ1-1	TRBV18
TGTGCCAGCAGCGTAGGGACAGGGCGGACCGGGGAGCTGTTTTTT	CASSVGTGRTGELFF	TRBD1	.	TRBJ2-2	TRBV9
TGTGCCAGCAGCCCTCGCCCCCTCGGGGACTACCTCCTGCGGAACATTCAGTACTTC	CASSPRPLGDYLLRNIQYF	TRBD2	.	TRBJ2-4	TRBV11-2
TGTGCCAGCAGCTTAGCGTCAGGACAGGGGGTGAAGACCCAGTACTTC	CASSLASGQGVKTQYF	TRBD1	.	TRBJ2-5	TRBV11-1
TGTGCCAGCAGTGTAAAGGGACTAGCGGGGGGGGTCCCCTACAATGAGCAGTTCTTC	CASSVKGLAGGVPYNEQFF	TRBD2	.	TRBJ2-1	TRBV27
TGTGCCAGCAGTGGGACAGGGGGCTCTGGGGCCAACGTCCTGACTTTC	CASSGTGGSGANVLTF	TRBD1	.	TRBJ2-6	TRBV6-4
TGCGCCAGCAGCCAAGATGCGAGGGATTCACCCCTCCACTTT	CASSQDARDSPLHF	.	once	TRBJ1-6	TRBV4-3
TGTGCCAGCAGCACAGACAGGGCGCAGCAGTTCTTC	CASSTDRAQQFF	TRBD1	few	TRBJ2-1	TRBV28
TGCGCCAGCAGCCCAGGACAGGACTCAGATACGCAGTATTTT	CASSPGQDSDTQYF	TRBD1	.	TRBJ2-3	TRBV5-1
TGTGCCAGCAGCCAGGGCAGGGTGGATTCACCCCTCCACTTT	CASSQGRVDSPLHF	.	.	TRBJ1-6	TRBV3-1/TRBV3-2
TGTGCCAGCAGTGGGACAGGGGCTGTCAATGAGCAGTTCTTC	CASSGTGAVNEQFF	TRBD1	.	TRBJ2-1	TRBV6-2/TRBV6-3
TGTGCCAGTAGTATCGGAAGGGGCACTGAAGCTTTCTTT	CASSIGRGTEAFF	.	once	TRBJ1-1	TRBV19
TGTGCCAGCAGTCTTCACAGGGGACCCTACGAGCAGTACTTC	CASSLHRGPYEQYF	TRBD1	.	TRBJ2-7	TRBV6-2/TRBV6-3
TGTGCCAGCTCTATCGGGGGGGTCTTAGAGCCCCTCCACTTT	CASSIGGVLEPLHF	.	.	TRBJ1-6	TRBV18
TGTGCCACCCGAGCCGGGGGGCCCACAGATACGCAGTATTTT	CATRAGGPTDTQYF	.	.	TRBJ2-3	TRBV3-1/TRBV3-2
TGTGCCACCCCGAGCACAGATACGCAGTATTTT	CATPSTDTQYF	.	few	TRBJ2-3	TRBV7-3
TGTGCCACCAGCAGAGGGACTAGCGGGGGGTATGAGACCCAGTACTTC	CATSRGTSGGYETQYF	TRBD2	.	TRBJ2-5	TRBV15
TGCGCCAGCAGTGGGCTTAGCACAGATACGCAGTATTTT	CASSGLSTDTQYF	.	.	TRBJ2-3	TRBV10-1
TGTGCCAGCAGTGGCGGGGGTTGGGGATCGGACCTTGAAGCTTTCTTT	CASSGGGWGSDLEAFF	.	.	TRBJ1-1	TRBV6-1
TGCAGCGTTGGTTTGGCGGGGGGCCGCTCCTACGAGCAGTACTTC	CSVGLAGGRSYEQYF	TRBD2	.	TRBJ2-7	TRBV29-1
TGTGCTAGTGGTTTGGTACATGGGCTAGCGGGCAATGAGCAGTTCTTC	CASGLVHGLAGNEQFF	TRBD2	.	TRBJ2-1	TRBV12-5
TGTGCCAGTAGCGTGGATGGACAGGTGAACACTGAAGCTTTCTTT	CASSVDGQVNTEAFF	TRBD1	.	TRBJ1-1	TRBV19
TGCAGTGCTAGAGATCGGTGGGAGCAGTTCTTC	CSARDRWEQFF	.	.	TRBJ2-1	TRBV20-1
TGCGCCAGCAGTGAGTCAACAGGGTTAGCCGGGGAGCTGTTTTTT	CASSESTGLAGELFF	.	.	TRBJ2-2	TRBV10-1
TGTGCCAGTAGTACACAGGGTAACTATGGCTACACCTTC	CASSTQGNYGYTF	.	.	TRBJ1-2	TRBV19
TGCGCCAGCAGTGAGACTTCTGGCGGTGACTATGGCTACACCTTC	CASSETSGGDYGYTF	.	.	TRBJ1-2	TRBV10-2
TGTGCCAGCAGCCAGGGGACTAGCGGGGTTTACGAGCAGTTCTTC	CASSQGTSGVYEQFF	TRBD2	.	TRBJ2-1	TRBV5-4
TGCGCCAGCAGCCCTTCTCCGGGTGCGAACTATGGCTACACCTTC	CASSPSPGANYGYTF	.	.	TRBJ1-2	TRBV5-1
TGTGCCACCAGCAGAGGCCGTGGGACAGATGTCCGCCCTGAAAAACTGTTTTTT	CATSRGRGTDVRPEKLFF	TRBD1	.	TRBJ1-4	TRBV15
TGTGCCAGCAGTGAAGGCAGGGGGCGGTTTTGGGTCAATGAAAAACTGTTTTTT	CASSEGRGRFWVNEKLFF	TRBD1	.	TRBJ1-4	TRBV2
TGTGCCAGCAGCTCCCCTGCCTTGGGAGCGGTCAATGAGCAGTTCTTC	CASSSPALGAVNEQFF	.	once	TRBJ2-1	TRBV7-8
TGTGCCACCGCCTTACTTTCTCGAAACACCGGGGAGCTGTTTTTT	CATALLSRNTGELFF	.	.	TRBJ2-2	TRBV6-5
TGTGCCAGCAGCTCCCTCGACAGGGAGTATGGCTACACCTTC	CASSSLDREYGYTF	TRBD1	.	TRBJ1-2	TRBV7-9
TGTGCCAGCAGGTACGGGGGAGGTCAGCCCCAGCATTTT	CASRYGGGQPQHF	.	.	TRBJ1-5	TRBV12-3/TRBV12-4
TGCGCCAGCAGCCAAGATCGGGGGAGCGGGACTGAAGCTTTCTTT	CASSQDRGSGTEAFF	.	.	TRBJ1-1	TRBV4-3
TGTGCCAGCAGTTACGGGACAGGGTTTTTGCTGAACACTGAAGCTTTCTTT	CASSYGTGFLLNTEAFF	TRBD1	.	TRBJ1-1	TRBV6-2/TRBV6-3
TGTGCCAGCAGCGCGAGAGGGGGATTCTTCTCCTACGAGCAGTACTTC	CASSARGGFFSYEQYF	.	.	TRBJ2-7	TRBV7-8
TGTGCCACCAGCAGAGATTTCGCCCAGAATTCACCCCTCCACTTT	CATSRDFAQNSPLHF	.	.	TRBJ1-6	TRBV15